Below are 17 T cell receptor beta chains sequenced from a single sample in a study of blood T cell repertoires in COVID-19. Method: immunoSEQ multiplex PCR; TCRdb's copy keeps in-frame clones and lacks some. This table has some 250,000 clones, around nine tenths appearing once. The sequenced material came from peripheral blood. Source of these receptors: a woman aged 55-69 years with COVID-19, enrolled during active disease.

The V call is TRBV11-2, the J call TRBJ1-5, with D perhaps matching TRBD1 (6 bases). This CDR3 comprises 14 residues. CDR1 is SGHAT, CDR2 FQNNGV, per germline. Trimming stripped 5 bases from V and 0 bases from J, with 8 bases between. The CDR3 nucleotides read TGTGCCAGCAGCGGACAGCCTAGCAATCAGCCCCAGCATTTT. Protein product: CASSGQPSNQPQHF.

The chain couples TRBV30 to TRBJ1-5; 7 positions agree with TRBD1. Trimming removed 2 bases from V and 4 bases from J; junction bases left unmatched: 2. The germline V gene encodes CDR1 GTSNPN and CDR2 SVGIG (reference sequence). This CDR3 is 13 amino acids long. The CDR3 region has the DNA TGTGCCTGGAGTCCAGGGGGGAATCAGCCCCAGCATTTT. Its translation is CAWSPGGNQPQHF.

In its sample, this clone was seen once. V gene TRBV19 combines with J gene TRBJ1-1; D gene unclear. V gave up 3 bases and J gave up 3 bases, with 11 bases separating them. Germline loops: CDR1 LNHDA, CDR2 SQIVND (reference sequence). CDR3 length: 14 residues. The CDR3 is CASSMGRRDTEAFF. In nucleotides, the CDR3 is TGTGCCAGTAGTATGGGCAGGAGGGACACTGAAGCTTTCTTT.

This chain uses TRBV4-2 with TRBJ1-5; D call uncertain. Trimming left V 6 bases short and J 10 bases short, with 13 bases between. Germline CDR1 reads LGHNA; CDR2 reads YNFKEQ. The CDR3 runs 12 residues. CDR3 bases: TGTGCCAGCAGTCACCTGGAGGGACCCCAGCATTTT. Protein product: CASSHLEGPQHF.

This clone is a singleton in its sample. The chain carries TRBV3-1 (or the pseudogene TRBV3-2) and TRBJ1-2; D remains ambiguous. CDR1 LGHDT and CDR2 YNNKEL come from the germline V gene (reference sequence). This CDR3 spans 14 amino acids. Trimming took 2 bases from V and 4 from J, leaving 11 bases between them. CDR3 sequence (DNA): TGTGCCAGCAGCCAACGCGGGCAGTTCTATGGCTACACCTTC. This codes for CASSQRGQFYGYTF.

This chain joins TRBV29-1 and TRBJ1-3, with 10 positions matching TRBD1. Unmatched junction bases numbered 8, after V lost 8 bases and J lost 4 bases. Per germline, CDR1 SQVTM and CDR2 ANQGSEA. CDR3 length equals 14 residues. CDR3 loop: CSHEDRGQGNTIYF. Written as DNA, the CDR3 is TGCAGCCACGAAGACAGGGGGCAGGGAAACACCATATATTTT.

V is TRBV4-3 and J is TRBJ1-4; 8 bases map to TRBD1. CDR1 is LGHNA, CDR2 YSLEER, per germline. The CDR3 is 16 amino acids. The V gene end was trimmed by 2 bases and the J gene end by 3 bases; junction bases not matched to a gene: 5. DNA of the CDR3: TGCGCCAGCAGCCAAAACAGGGGACAGGCTAATGAAAAACTGTTTTTT. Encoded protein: CASSQNRGQANEKLFF.

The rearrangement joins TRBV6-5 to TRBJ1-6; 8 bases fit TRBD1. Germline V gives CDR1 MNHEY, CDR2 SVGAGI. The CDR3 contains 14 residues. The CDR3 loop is CAIAQDREDSPLHF. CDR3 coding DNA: TGTGCAATAGCCCAGGACAGGGAGGATTCACCCCTCCACTTT.

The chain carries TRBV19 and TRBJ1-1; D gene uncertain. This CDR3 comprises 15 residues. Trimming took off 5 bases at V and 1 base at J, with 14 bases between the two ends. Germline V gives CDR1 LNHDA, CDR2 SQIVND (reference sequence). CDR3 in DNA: TGTGCCAGTAGTCCAGGCAGGCTCAAGAACACTGAAGCTTTCTTT. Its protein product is CASSPGRLKNTEAFF. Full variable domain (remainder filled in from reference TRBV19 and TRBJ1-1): DGGITQSPKYLFRKEGQNVTLSCEQNLNHDAMYWYRQDPGQGLRLIYYSQIVNDFQKGDIAEGYSVSREKKESFPLTVTSAQKNPTAFYLCASSPGRLKNTEAFFGQGTRLTVV.

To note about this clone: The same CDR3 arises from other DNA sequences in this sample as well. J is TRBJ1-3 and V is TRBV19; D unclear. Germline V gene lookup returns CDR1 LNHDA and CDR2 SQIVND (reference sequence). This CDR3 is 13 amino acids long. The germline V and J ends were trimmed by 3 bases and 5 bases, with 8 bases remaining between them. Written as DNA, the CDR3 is TGTGCCAGTAGTATCACAGCCCGAAACACCATATATTTT. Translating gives CASSITARNTIYF.

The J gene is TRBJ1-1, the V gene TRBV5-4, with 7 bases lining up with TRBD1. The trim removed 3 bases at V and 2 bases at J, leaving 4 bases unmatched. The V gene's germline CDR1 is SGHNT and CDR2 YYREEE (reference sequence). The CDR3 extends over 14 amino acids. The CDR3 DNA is TGTGCCAGCAGCTCGACAGGGACTAACACTGAAGCTTTCTTT. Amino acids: CASSSTGTNTEAFF.

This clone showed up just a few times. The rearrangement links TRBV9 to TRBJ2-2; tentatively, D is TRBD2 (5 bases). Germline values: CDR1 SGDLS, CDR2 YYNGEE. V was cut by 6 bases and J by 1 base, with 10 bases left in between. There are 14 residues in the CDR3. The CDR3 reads CASKLLENTGELFF. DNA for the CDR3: TGTGCCAGCAAACTACTAGAGAACACCGGGGAGCTGTTTTTT.

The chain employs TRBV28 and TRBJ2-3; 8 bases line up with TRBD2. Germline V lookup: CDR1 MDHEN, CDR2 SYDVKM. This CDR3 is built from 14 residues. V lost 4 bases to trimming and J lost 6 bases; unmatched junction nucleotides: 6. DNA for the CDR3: TGTGCCAGCAGTTACGGACTAGCAAGGGATACGCAGTATTTT. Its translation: CASSYGLARDTQYF.

The CDR3, as DNA: TGCGCCAGCAGCCAAGAGGTTGGGAGGCCCCAGCATTTT. This translates into CASSQEVGRPQHF. The V and J genes are TRBV4-1 and TRBJ1-5, with D unresolved. The V gene lost 0 bases and the J gene lost 9 bases, with 9 bases spanning the gap. This CDR3 has 13 amino acids. From germline, CDR1 is MGHRA and CDR2 YSYEKL.

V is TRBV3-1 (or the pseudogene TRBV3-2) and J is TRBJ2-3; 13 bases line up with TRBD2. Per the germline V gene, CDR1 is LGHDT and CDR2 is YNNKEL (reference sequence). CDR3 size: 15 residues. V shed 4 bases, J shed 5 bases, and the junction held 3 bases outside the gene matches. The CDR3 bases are TGTGCCAGCAGCCTTACTAGCGGGAGGGGAGATACGCAGTATTTT. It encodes CASSLTSGRGDTQYF.

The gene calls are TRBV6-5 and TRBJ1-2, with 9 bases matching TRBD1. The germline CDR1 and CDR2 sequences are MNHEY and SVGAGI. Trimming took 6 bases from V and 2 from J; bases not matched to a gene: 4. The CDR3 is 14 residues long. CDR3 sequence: CASRGTGRNYGYTF. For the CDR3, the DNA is TGTGCCAGCAGAGGGACAGGGCGGAACTATGGCTACACCTTC.

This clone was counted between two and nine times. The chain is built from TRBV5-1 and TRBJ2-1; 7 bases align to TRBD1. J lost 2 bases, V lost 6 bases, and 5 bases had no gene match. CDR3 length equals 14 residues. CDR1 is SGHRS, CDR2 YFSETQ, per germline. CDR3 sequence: CASNLGQAYNEQFF. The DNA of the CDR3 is TGCGCCAGCAACCTCGGACAGGCCTACAATGAGCAGTTCTTC.